These 18 T cell receptor beta chains originate from one sample sequenced in a study of blood T cell repertoires in COVID-19. Sequenced by immunoSEQ multiplex PCR; TCRdb stores in-frame clones only, minus some. The sample lists fewer than 40,000 clones; around 80% were seen once. Sequenced input: peripheral blood. These receptors all come from a man older than 75 with acute or convalescent COVID-19.

This chain uses TRBV5-8 with TRBJ2-7, with 8 bases matching TRBD1. The germline gives CDR1 SGHTS, CDR2 YDEGEE. The CDR3 totals 14 residues. V shed 4 bases, J shed 6 bases, and the junction held 9 bases outside the gene matches. The CDR3 here is CASSIPGQAFEQYF. DNA of the CDR3: TGTGCCAGCAGCATTCCGGGACAGGCCTTCGAGCAGTACTTC.

This sequence joins TRBV19 and TRBJ1-1; D is unclear. This CDR3 has 12 residues. Germline CDR1 is LNHDA and CDR2 is SQIVND (reference sequence). The V end lost 4 bases, the J end lost 5 bases, and 8 bases lay between the germline ends. CDR3: CASSTGWTEAFF. The CDR3 nucleotides read TGTGCCAGTAGTACAGGTTGGACTGAAGCTTTCTTT.

V and J are TRBV27 and TRBJ1-1; 7 bases align to TRBD1. V lost 5 bases and J lost 5; bases outside the gene matches: 2. Germline assignment: CDR1 MNHEY and CDR2 SMNVEV (reference sequence). The CDR3 is 12 residues long. CDR3 sequence (DNA): TGTGCCAGCAGTAGACAGGGTACTGAAGCTTTCTTT. Residues: CASSRQGTEAFF.

This clone appeared once. V and J are TRBV19 and TRBJ2-5; 10 bases are shared with TRBD1. The CDR3 totals 16 residues. Germline V gene sequence: CDR1 LNHDA, CDR2 SQIVND (reference sequence). V dropped 3 bases and J dropped 2; count of bases not matched to a gene: 6. CDR3 bases: TGTGCCAGTAGTATGAGGGACAGGGGAAATCAAGAGACCCAGTACTTC. Translating gives CASSMRDRGNQETQYF. Complete variable domain (other parts from reference TRBV19 and TRBJ2-5): DGGITQSPKYLFRKEGQNVTLSCEQNLNHDAMYWYRQDPGQGLRLIYYSQIVNDFQKGDIAEGYSVSREKKESFPLTVTSAQKNPTAFYLCASSMRDRGNQETQYFGPGTRLLVL.

This chain uses TRBV12-3 or TRBV12-4 with TRBJ1-1; 7 positions agree with TRBD1. J gave up 6 bases and V 5 bases, and 6 bases lay outside the gene matches. This CDR3 region has 13 residues. The CDR3 DNA is TGTGCCAGCAGTCCGACAGGGCCGGCTGAAGCTTTCTTT. Its translation: CASSPTGPAEAFF.

The chain recombines TRBV2 with TRBJ1-6, with unresolved D. The V gene lost 3 bases and the J gene lost 9 bases, with 3 bases spanning the gap. Germline CDR1 reads SNHLY; CDR2 reads FYNNEI. CDR3 length: 11 amino acids. The CDR3 reads CASSDLSPLHF. In DNA form, the CDR3 reads TGTGCCAGCAGTGACCTTTCACCCCTCCACTTT.

The rearrangement links TRBV18 to TRBJ2-5, with D possibly matching TRBD2 (5 bases). CDR3 length equals 13 residues. Germline values: CDR1 KGHSH, CDR2 LQKENI. Trimming shortened V by 3 bases and J by 5 bases, and 10 bases separated the two germline ends. The CDR3 bases are TGTGCCAGCTCACCCTGGCCGGGGGAGACCCAGTACTTC. It is translated as CASSPWPGETQYF. The whole variable domain, remainder taken from reference TRBV18 and TRBJ2-5, is NAGVMQNPRHLVRRRGQEARLRCSPMKGHSHVYWYRQLPEEGLKFMVYLQKENIIDESGMPKERFSAEFPKEGPSILRIQQVVRGDSAAYFCASSPWPGETQYFGPGTRLLVL.

CDR3 region: CASSTRAGKNEQFF. CDR3 bases: TGTGCCAGCAGCACACGGGCAGGGAAGAATGAGCAGTTCTTC. This chain links TRBV11-1 with TRBJ2-1; perhaps TRBD1 as D (5 bases). Trimming took 5 bases from V and 7 from J, leaving 15 bases between them. This CDR3 region has 14 residues. Germline V CDR1 and CDR2: SGHAT, FQDESV (reference sequence).

The V call is TRBV5-1, the J call TRBJ2-5, with 8 nucleotides matching TRBD2. The V segment lost 0 bases and the J segment 2 bases; nucleotides outside the gene matches: 6. Germline lookup yields CDR1 SGHRS and CDR2 YFSETQ. This CDR3 region has 16 residues. This CDR3 is CASSLGASGWQETQYF. The DNA of the CDR3 is TGCGCCAGCAGCTTGGGCGCTAGCGGGTGGCAAGAGACCCAGTACTTC. The full variable domain, in which reference TRBV5-1 and TRBJ2-5 provide the parts outside the CDR3, is KAGVTQTPRYLIKTRGQQVTLSCSPISGHRSVSWYQQTPGQGLQFLFEYFSETQRNKGNFPGRFSGRQFSNSRSEMNVSTLELGDSALYLCASSLGASGWQETQYFGPGTRLLVL.

This chain joins TRBV29-1 and TRBJ2-1; D perhaps matches TRBD2 (6 bases). Germline CDR1 SQVTM, CDR2 ANQGSEA. V was pared by 3 bases and J by 4 bases, with 13 bases between. This CDR3 is 14 amino acids long. CDR3 protein: CSVDTGDSYNEQFF. The CDR3 DNA sequence: TGCAGCGTTGATACGGGGGACTCATACAATGAGCAGTTCTTC.

The J gene is TRBJ1-4, the V gene TRBV7-9; weak D call: TRBD1 (5 bases). The CDR3 has 14 amino acids. The V gene's germline CDR1 is SEHNR and CDR2 FQNEAQ (reference sequence). Between the trimmed V and J ends, which lost 3 bases and 8 bases, there was a span of 13 bases. The CDR3, as DNA: TGTGCCAGCAGCTTCCCCGGGGGAGGCGAAAAACTGTTTTTT. Its translation: CASSFPGGGEKLFF.

The chain is built from TRBV2 and TRBJ1-1, with 8 nucleotides matching TRBD1. The ends lost 6 bases at V and 6 bases at J; junction bases unmatched: 6. CDR3 length: 13 amino acids. Per germline, CDR1 SNHLY and CDR2 FYNNEI. Here the CDR3 DNA reads TGTGCCAGCAGACACCTCAGGGGGCCTGAAGCTTTCTTT. Its translation is CASRHLRGPEAFF.

CDR3 nucleotides: TGTGCCAGCAGCGATTTAGCGGGAGGATACTACGAGCAGTACTTC. It yields the protein CASSDLAGGYYEQYF. This rearrangement joins TRBV5-4 to TRBJ2-7, with 10 bases that match TRBD2. Looked up from germline, CDR1 is SGHNT and CDR2 is YYREEE (reference sequence). The CDR3 length is 15 residues. Trimming removed 4 bases from V and 3 bases from J; junction bases left unmatched: 7.

The V gene is TRBV7-9, the J gene TRBJ1-6; no firm D call. The CDR3 is made up of 14 amino acids. V lost 2 bases to trimming and J lost 4 bases, with 6 bases between them. Germline CDR1 reads SEHNR; CDR2 reads FQNEAQ (reference sequence). CDR3 sequence reads: CASSLLQYNSPLHF. CDR3 nucleotides: TGTGCCAGCAGCTTACTACAGTATAATTCACCCCTCCACTTT. The variable domain in full, with the rest retrieved from reference TRBV7-9 and TRBJ1-6, is DTGVSQNPRHKITKRGQNVTFRCDPISEHNRLYWYRQTLGQGPEFLTYFQNEAQLEKSRLLSDRFSAERPKGSFSTLEIQRTEQGDSAMYLCASSLLQYNSPLHFGNGTRLTVT.

This chain joins TRBV27 and TRBJ1-1, with TRBD1 as a possible D gene (5 bases). Trimming removed 6 bases at V and 5 bases at J, with 22 bases between. Looked up from germline, CDR1 is MNHEY and CDR2 is SMNVEV (reference sequence). The CDR3 totals 16 residues. The CDR3 region has the DNA TGTGCCAGCAGGCCTCCAGGGTCCGGGGGTCTTACTGAAGCTTTCTTT. Protein sequence: CASRPPGSGGLTEAFF.

This chain connects TRBV5-1 to TRBJ2-2; 10 bases line up with TRBD2. CDR3 size: 16 residues. The junction had 2 bases not matched to a gene; V was cut back by 0 bases and J by 3 bases. Per the germline V gene, CDR1 is SGHRS and CDR2 is YFSETQ. CDR3 amino acids: CASSLGSGRDTGELFF. The DNA for the CDR3 is TGCGCCAGCAGCTTGGGAAGCGGGAGGGACACCGGGGAGCTGTTTTTT. Full variable domain (outside the CDR3, taken from reference TRBV5-1 and TRBJ2-2): KAGVTQTPRYLIKTRGQQVTLSCSPISGHRSVSWYQQTPGQGLQFLFEYFSETQRNKGNFPGRFSGRQFSNSRSEMNVSTLELGDSALYLCASSLGSGRDTGELFFGEGSRLTVL.

The gene calls are TRBV5-4 and TRBJ2-1; possible D gene TRBD2, 5 bases. CDR1 and CDR2 (germline): SGHNT, YYREEE (reference sequence). Trimming cost V 1 base and J 7 bases, with 6 bases left between them. The CDR3 sequence is 12 residues long. The CDR3 region is CASSLSGNEQFF. Here the CDR3 DNA reads TGTGCCAGCAGCTTGTCGGGGAATGAGCAGTTCTTC.

This chain uses TRBV2 with TRBJ1-5; tentative D call: TRBD1 (5 bases). Germline V gives CDR1 SNHLY, CDR2 FYNNEI. This CDR3 spans 18 amino acids. V lost 0 bases, J lost 0 bases, and 15 bases lay in between. CDR3 nucleotides: TGTGCCAGCAGTGAAGCGCTTCTGACAGCCTATAGCAATCAGCCCCAGCATTTT. Translating gives CASSEALLTAYSNQPQHF.